Listed below are T cell receptor beta chains from one sample, sequenced in a study of T cell responses to AZD1222 COVID-19 vaccine. Clones were read by immunoSEQ multiplex PCR, and TCRdb kept only the in-frame ones, dropping some. Of 160,000 or so clones in the sample, 85% to 95% are singletons; the top ten hold under 6%. Sequencing was performed on peripheral blood, taken 28 days after the second AZD1222 dose. The receptors come from an adult who received the AZD1222 COVID-19 vaccine. Both conserved end residues are part of each CDR3. The order of the fields is D gene, J gene, clone size, V gene, CDR3 DNA, CDR3 protein. The D gene is left open where the match is weak. Clone sizes are given selectively: once, few, many, or a class where the clone is expanded.

D: .; J: TRBJ1-1; size: once; V: TRBV6-2/TRBV6-3; DNA: TGTGCCAGCAGTTACTCGAGGCACACAGGACAGATGAACACTGAAGCTTTCTTT; CDR3: CASSYSRHTGQMNTEAFF
D: .; J: TRBJ2-7; size: .; V: TRBV30; DNA: TGTGCCTGGAGTGACGGGATATACGAGCAGTACTTC; CDR3: CAWSDGIYEQYF
D: .; J: TRBJ2-5; size: .; V: TRBV6-5; DNA: TGTGCCAGCAGTTACACCCATGGCGAGACCCAGTACTTC; CDR3: CASSYTHGETQYF
D: .; J: TRBJ2-2; size: .; V: TRBV7-2; DNA: TGTGCCACCCCGCGGGGCGGGTACTCGAACACCGGGGAGCTGTTTTTT; CDR3: CATPRGGYSNTGELFF
D: .; J: TRBJ2-7; size: .; V: TRBV14; DNA: TGTGCCAGCAGCCAAGGCCTCGCCCGGGGGTCCGAGCAGTACTTC; CDR3: CASSQGLARGSEQYF
D: TRBD1; J: TRBJ1-1; size: .; V: TRBV10-3; DNA: TGTGCCATCAGCGTAGGACAGGGGGGCACTGAAGCTTTCTTT; CDR3: CAISVGQGGTEAFF
D: TRBD1; J: TRBJ2-1; size: .; V: TRBV23-1; DNA: TGCGCCAGCAGTCCCGGGACAGGGATGGACAATGAGCAGTTCTTC; CDR3: CASSPGTGMDNEQFF
D: TRBD2; J: TRBJ2-1; size: .; V: TRBV4-2; DNA: TGTGCCAGCAGCCAAAACCGAGGAAGCGGGAGGAATGAGCAGTTCTTC; CDR3: CASSQNRGSGRNEQFF
D: TRBD2; J: TRBJ2-1; size: .; V: TRBV5-1; DNA: TGCGCCAGCAGCTTGGAGCGGCTAGCGGGAGGGGACAATGAGCAGTTCTTC; CDR3: CASSLERLAGGDNEQFF
D: TRBD2; J: TRBJ2-5; size: .; V: TRBV6-5; DNA: TGTGCCAGCAGTTACCGCGGACTAGCGGGAGGGGAGACCCAGTACTTC; CDR3: CASSYRGLAGGETQYF
D: .; J: TRBJ2-3; size: .; V: TRBV5-1; DNA: TGCGCCAGCCGGTTGCTTGGAGCAGATACGCAGTATTTT; CDR3: CASRLLGADTQYF
D: .; J: TRBJ1-5; size: .; V: TRBV7-2; DNA: TGTGCCAGCAGCTTGCAGGGGTTTAGCAATCAGCCCCAGCATTTT; CDR3: CASSLQGFSNQPQHF
D: .; J: TRBJ1-2; size: once; V: TRBV6-4; DNA: TGTGCCAGCAGTGACCCGGGAGGGGGAAACTATGGCTACACCTTC; CDR3: CASSDPGGGNYGYTF
D: .; J: TRBJ2-3; size: .; V: TRBV6-5; DNA: TGTGCCAGCAGTTCCTTCGAAGGGACCACAGATACGCAGTATTTT; CDR3: CASSSFEGTTDTQYF